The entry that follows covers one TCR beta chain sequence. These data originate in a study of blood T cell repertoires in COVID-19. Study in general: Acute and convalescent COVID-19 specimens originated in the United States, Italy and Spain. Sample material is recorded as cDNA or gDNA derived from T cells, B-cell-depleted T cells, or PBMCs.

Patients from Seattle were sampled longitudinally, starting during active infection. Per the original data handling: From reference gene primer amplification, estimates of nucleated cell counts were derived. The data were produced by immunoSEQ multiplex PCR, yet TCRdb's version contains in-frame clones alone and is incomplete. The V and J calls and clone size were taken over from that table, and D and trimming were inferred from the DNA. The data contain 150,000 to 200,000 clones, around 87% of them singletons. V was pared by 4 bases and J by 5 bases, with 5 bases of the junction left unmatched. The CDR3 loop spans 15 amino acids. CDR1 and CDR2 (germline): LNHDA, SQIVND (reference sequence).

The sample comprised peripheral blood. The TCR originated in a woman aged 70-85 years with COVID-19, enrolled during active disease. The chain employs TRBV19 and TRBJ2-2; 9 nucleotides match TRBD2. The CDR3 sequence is CASSTLAGRTGELFF. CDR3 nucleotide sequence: TGTGCCAGTAGTACTCTAGCGGGGCGGACCGGGGAGCTGTTTTTT.